One sample yielded the 30 T cell receptor beta chains listed below, sequenced in a study of cytomegalovirus exposure and HLA in healthy donors. PCR amplification relied on 60 Vbeta primers (plus 13 Jbeta primers). Measured with immunoSEQ multiplex PCR; TCRdb has only the in-frame clones, and not every one. The sample records around 98,000 clones, roughly two thirds being singletons. The sample consisted of PBMCs. Every receptor here comes from a female donor in good health and CMV-seronegative.

The chain has TRBV4-1 and TRBJ2-3, with 9 nucleotides matching TRBD1. Germline V lookup: CDR1 MGHRA, CDR2 YSYEKL. CDR3 length: 18 residues. V lost 5 bases to trimming and J lost 4 bases; unmatched junction nucleotides: 16. This CDR3 is CASSDRPAGTGKADTQYF. Written as DNA, the CDR3 is TGCGCCAGCAGCGACCGACCTGCCGGGACAGGGAAGGCAGATACGCAGTATTTT.

This clone was counted between two and nine times. The chain combines TRBV10-3 with TRBJ1-2; 8 bases match TRBD1. Per the germline V gene, CDR1 is ENHRY and CDR2 is SYGVKD. The CDR3 is made up of 15 amino acids. Losses at the gene ends were 2 bases for V and 4 bases for J; bases not matched to a gene: 6. The CDR3 DNA sequence: TGTGCCATCAGTGAGGGGAGAACAGGGGGCTATGGCTACACCTTC. It specifies CAISEGRTGGYGYTF.

This clone was counted between two and nine times. The rearrangement joins TRBV6-5 to TRBJ2-1; 7 nucleotides align to TRBD2. V lost 2 bases, J lost 0 bases, and 1 base stayed unmatched. The CDR3 has 15 residues. Per germline, CDR1 MNHEY and CDR2 SVGAGI. CDR3 region: CASSYGGSSYNEQFF. In nucleotides, the CDR3 is TGTGCCAGCAGTTACGGCGGGAGCTCCTACAATGAGCAGTTCTTC.

DNA of the CDR3: TGTGCCAGCAGCCGCGGGAGCCCGAACACCGGGGAGCTGTTTTTT. The encoded protein is CASSRGSPNTGELFF. The chain is built from TRBV5-4 and TRBJ2-2; the match to TRBD2 covers 7 bases. Germline V lookup: CDR1 SGHNT, CDR2 YYREEE (reference sequence). The ends lost 4 bases at V and 0 bases at J; junction bases unmatched: 3. This CDR3 has 15 amino acids. The complete variable domain, with remaining parts taken from reference TRBV5-4 and TRBJ2-2, reads ETGVTQSPTHLIKTRGQQVTLRCSSQSGHNTVSWYQQALGQGPQFIFQYYREEENGRGNFPPRFSGLQFPNYSSELNVNALELDDSALYLCASSRGSPNTGELFFGEGSRLTVL.

The chain joins TRBV4-2 to TRBJ1-2; D unresolved. The germline CDR1 and CDR2 sequences are LGHNA and YNFKEQ. This CDR3 is 14 amino acids long. V shed 1 base and J shed 5 bases, with 11 bases lying between them. Written as DNA, the CDR3 is TGTGCCAGCAGCCAAGGAGAGACATGGTATGGCTACACCTTC. Translating it yields CASSQGETWYGYTF.

This chain uses TRBV4-3 with TRBJ1-1; D unresolved. The CDR3 is 15 amino acids. Trimming pared 0 bases from V and 0 bases from J, leaving 8 bases between. Germline loops: CDR1 LGHNA, CDR2 YSLEER. The DNA for the CDR3 is TGCGCCAGCAGCCAAGAATTAAGCATGAACACTGAAGCTTTCTTT. It encodes CASSQELSMNTEAFF.

V and J are TRBV7-8 and TRBJ2-2, with TRBD2 identical over 10 bases. The CDR3 sequence is 16 residues long. Germline V gene lookup returns CDR1 SGHVS and CDR2 FQNEAQ. The V segment lost 2 bases and the J segment 5 bases; nucleotides outside the gene matches: 5. The CDR3 region is CASSLLSSGGTGELFF. The CDR3 nucleotides read TGTGCCAGCAGCTTATTGTCTAGCGGGGGTACCGGGGAGCTGTTTTTT.

This chain links TRBV7-9 with TRBJ2-3, with 10 bases matching TRBD2. From germline, CDR1 is SEHNR and CDR2 FQNEAQ (reference sequence). Trimming cost V 4 bases and J 5 bases; bases outside gene matches: 9. There are 16 residues in the CDR3. The CDR3 bases are TGTGCCAGCAGCTATAGGACTAGCGGAAATGGAGATACGCAGTATTTT. It codes for CASSYRTSGNGDTQYF.

This clone was counted a few times. This sequence joins TRBV28 and TRBJ1-2; D unresolved. Germline CDR1 reads MDHEN; CDR2 reads SYDVKM. Between the trimmed V and J ends, which lost 7 bases and 4 bases, there was a span of 19 bases. CDR3 length equals 15 residues. CDR3 in DNA: TGTGCCAGCAATTGGTTGACGAGGGAGCCCTATGGCTACACCTTC. It codes for CASNWLTREPYGYTF.

V is TRBV2 and J is TRBJ2-2; 13 nucleotides line up with TRBD2. V dropped 3 bases and J dropped 7; count of bases not matched to a gene: 8. Looked up from germline, CDR1 is SNHLY and CDR2 is FYNNEI. The CDR3 runs to 17 residues. The DNA for the CDR3 is TGTGCCAGCAGTGACCTAGGACTAGCGGGAGTGAACGGGGAGCTGTTTTTT. It codes for CASSDLGLAGVNGELFF.

The V gene is TRBV27, the J gene TRBJ2-1; 14 bases match TRBD2. This CDR3 contains 18 residues. Trimming at V came to 0 bases and at J to 8 bases, leaving 9 bases not matched to a gene. Per germline, CDR1 MNHEY and CDR2 SMNVEV (reference sequence). CDR3 DNA: TGTGCCAGCAGTTTATCACTCAGGACTAGCGGGAGGCCCTATGAGCAGTTCTTC. It specifies CASSLSLRTSGRPYEQFF.

This rearrangement joins TRBV11-3 to TRBJ2-3; D perhaps matches TRBD1 (5 bases). Germline CDR1 and CDR2: SGHNT and YENEEA. Trimming took off 4 bases at V and 3 bases at J, with 8 bases between the two ends. There are 13 residues in the CDR3. CDR3 amino acids: CASSSRQTDTQYF. CDR3 nucleotide sequence: TGTGCCAGCAGCTCCAGACAGACAGATACGCAGTATTTT.

The chain links TRBV2 to TRBJ2-5; the match to TRBD1 covers 7 bases. Germline CDR1 reads SNHLY; CDR2 reads FYNNEI. V lost 3 bases, J lost 7 bases, and 17 bases stayed unmatched. The CDR3 runs 17 residues. CDR3 nucleotides: TGTGCCAGCAGTGATGGTGACAGGGTGCTCCGATATGTGACCCAGTACTTC. Translating it yields CASSDGDRVLRYVTQYF.

The J gene is TRBJ1-3, the V gene TRBV4-1, with 9 bases identical to TRBD1. Germline lookup yields CDR1 MGHRA and CDR2 YSYEKL. This CDR3 has 15 amino acids. With V trimmed by 4 bases and J by 8 bases, 9 bases remained unmatched. CDR3 sequence (DNA): TGCGCCAGCAGCCCAAACGACAGGGGGGGAGACACCATATATTTT. As protein: CASSPNDRGGDTIYF.

The V and J genes are TRBV6-5 and TRBJ2-2; D possibly corresponds to TRBD1 (7 bases). V was trimmed by 1 base and J by 7 bases, leaving 13 bases between them. Germline assignment: CDR1 MNHEY and CDR2 SVGAGI. This CDR3 region has 15 residues. The CDR3 DNA reads TGTGCCAGCAGTTACTGGAGGGGGCAGGTCGGGGAGCTGTTTTTT. Its protein product is CASSYWRGQVGELFF.

The chain combines TRBV29-1 with TRBJ1-2; D is undetermined. Germline V gene data show CDR1 as SQVTM and CDR2 as ANQGSEA. This CDR3 has 13 residues. V shed 0 bases and J shed 6 bases, with 11 bases lying between them. CDR3: CSVEDSPPDGYTF. The CDR3 DNA reads TGCAGCGTTGAAGATTCCCCTCCCGATGGCTACACCTTC.

This chain links TRBV6-1 with TRBJ2-7; 8 nucleotides line up with TRBD1. CDR1 is MNHNS and CDR2 is SASEGT in the germline V gene. V lost 7 bases and J lost 1; bases outside the gene matches: 9. The CDR3 loop spans 15 amino acids. CDR3 coding DNA: TGTGCCAGCAAGAAGTCGGGACAGGAATCCTACGAGCAGTACTTC. Residues: CASKKSGQESYEQYF.

The rearrangement joins TRBV6-4 to TRBJ1-6; maybe TRBD1 (5 bases). Trimming stripped 8 bases from V and 9 bases from J, with 14 bases between. Germline V lookup: CDR1 MRHNA, CDR2 SNTAGT. The CDR3 consists of 13 residues. The DNA for the CDR3 is TGTGCCAGCCGGGGGGATGGGGCTTCACCCCTCCACTTT. It is translated as CASRGDGASPLHF.

This sequence joins TRBV6-5 and TRBJ2-7; TRBD2 might be the D (6 bases). Looked up from germline, CDR1 is MNHEY and CDR2 is SVGAGI. This CDR3 contains 13 residues. V lost 6 bases and J 3 bases, leaving 12 bases between the germline ends. DNA of the CDR3: TGTGCCAGCAGCCCCCCGGACTACTACGAGCAGTACTTC. Encoded protein: CASSPPDYYEQYF.

The chain uses TRBV27 and TRBJ2-2; D not resolved. The CDR3 spans 14 residues. Germline V gene lookup returns CDR1 MNHEY and CDR2 SMNVEV (reference sequence). The V end was cut by 5 bases, the J end by 5 bases, with 12 bases between. The CDR3 nucleotides read TGTGCCAGCAGTGGTCTCAGGAAGACCGGGGAGCTGTTTTTT. It codes for CASSGLRKTGELFF.

V gene TRBV5-1 combines with J gene TRBJ1-6, with 10 bases lining up with TRBD1. Trimming at V came to 5 bases and at J to 10 bases, leaving 9 bases not matched to a gene. This CDR3 is built from 15 residues. CDR1 is SGHRS, CDR2 YFSETQ, per germline. CDR3 bases: TGCGCCAGCAGACCCAGACAGGGGGCCTGGTCACCCCTCCACTTT. Its protein product is CASRPRQGAWSPLHF.

CDR3 sequence: CASTEWAQGALTGELFF. The CDR3 DNA sequence: TGTGCCAGCACCGAGTGGGCACAGGGGGCGCTTACCGGGGAGCTGTTTTTT. V is TRBV7-6 and J is TRBJ2-2, with 9 bases aligning to TRBD1. Per germline, CDR1 SGHVS and CDR2 FNYEAQ. V lost 7 bases to trimming and J lost 5 bases; unmatched junction nucleotides: 14. CDR3 size: 17 residues.

This chain uses TRBV29-1 with TRBJ1-1; a possible D gene is TRBD1 (6 bases). The germline V gene has CDR1 SQVTM and CDR2 ANQGSEA. V was shortened by 4 bases and J by 2 bases, with 8 bases between the two germline ends. This CDR3 has 12 residues. The CDR3 region has the DNA TGCAGCGTTGGGGGACAAAACACTGAAGCTTTCTTT. Protein sequence: CSVGGQNTEAFF.

The chain combines TRBV4-2 with TRBJ2-5; TRBD1 matches 9 bases. The CDR3 runs to 13 residues. V lost 5 bases, J lost 7 bases, and 5 bases stayed unmatched. Germline V gives CDR1 LGHNA, CDR2 YNFKEQ. The CDR3 loop reads CASSGQGMVTQYF. The DNA for the CDR3 is TGTGCCAGCAGCGGACAGGGGATGGTGACCCAGTACTTC.

J is TRBJ1-5 and V is TRBV10-1, with D possibly matching TRBD1 (5 bases). This CDR3 contains 13 residues. Trimming left V 6 bases short and J 5 bases short, with 11 bases between. CDR1 is WNHNN, CDR2 SYGVQD, per germline (reference sequence). This CDR3 is CASSAGLDQPQHF. CDR3 DNA sequence: TGCGCCAGCAGCGCAGGGCTGGATCAGCCCCAGCATTTT.

V usage is TRBV4-1 and J usage is TRBJ1-3; D call uncertain. This CDR3 region has 15 residues. CDR1 is MGHRA, CDR2 YSYEKL, per germline. The ends were cut back, 2 bases at V and 2 bases at J, with 10 bases in the middle. In DNA, the CDR3 is TGCGCCAGCAGCCAAATAGGAGGGACTGGAAACACCATATATTTT. Translation gives CASSQIGGTGNTIYF.

The chain recombines TRBV5-1 with TRBJ2-2; possibly TRBD2 for D (6 bases). CDR3 size: 16 residues. The V and J ends lost 0 bases and 6 bases respectively, with 15 bases between them. CDR1 SGHRS and CDR2 YFSETQ come from the germline V gene. CDR3 sequence: CASSLDTGEVAGELFF. DNA of the CDR3: TGCGCCAGCAGCTTGGATACGGGGGAAGTAGCCGGGGAGCTGTTTTTT.

This chain uses TRBV25-1 with TRBJ2-2; TRBD1 matches 7 bases. This CDR3 spans 14 amino acids. Per germline, CDR1 MGHDK and CDR2 SYGVNS. V shed 2 bases and J 3 bases; nucleotides not matched to a gene: 0. The CDR3 nucleotides read TGTGCCAGCAGTGAAGGGACAGACACCGGGGAGCTGTTTTTT. Translation: CASSEGTDTGELFF.

This clone was observed a handful of times. The rearrangement links TRBV25-1 to TRBJ2-5; 9 bases map to TRBD1. The CDR3 runs 18 residues. The V gene's germline CDR1 is MGHDK and CDR2 SYGVNS. J was trimmed by 2 bases and V by 2 bases; bases with no gene match: 12. This chain's CDR3 is CASSERSLQTGGQETQYF. In DNA, the CDR3 is TGTGCCAGCAGTGAACGCTCCCTTCAGACAGGGGGACAAGAGACCCAGTACTTC.

This chain connects TRBV19 to TRBJ1-1, with 11 bases matching TRBD1. V was clipped by 2 bases and J by 1 base; unmatched bases: 3. Germline CDR1 LNHDA, CDR2 SQIVND (reference sequence). This CDR3 comprises 16 residues. CDR3 amino acids: CASSIWTGGGNTEAFF. CDR3 coding DNA: TGTGCCAGTAGTATATGGACAGGGGGCGGGAACACTGAAGCTTTCTTT.